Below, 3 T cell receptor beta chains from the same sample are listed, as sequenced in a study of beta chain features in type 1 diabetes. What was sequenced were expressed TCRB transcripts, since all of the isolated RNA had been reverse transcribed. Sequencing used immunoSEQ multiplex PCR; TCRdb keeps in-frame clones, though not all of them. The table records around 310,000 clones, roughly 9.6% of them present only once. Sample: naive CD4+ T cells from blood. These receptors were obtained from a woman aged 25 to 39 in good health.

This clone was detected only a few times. The CDR3 region has the DNA TGCGCCAGCAGCCCCGGGACAGGGGGCAATCAGCCCCAGCATTTT. The encoded protein is CASSPGTGGNQPQHF. J is TRBJ1-5 and V is TRBV5-1; 10 bases align to TRBD1. Unmatched junction bases numbered 3, after V lost 4 bases and J lost 2 bases. The CDR3 contains 15 residues. Germline assignment: CDR1 SGHRS and CDR2 YFSETQ.

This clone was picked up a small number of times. Here the CDR3 reads CASSLVPGGAGTEAFF. In DNA, the CDR3 is TGTGCCAGCAGCTTAGTTCCAGGGGGCGCTGGGACTGAAGCTTTCTTT. The rearrangement joins TRBV7-9 to TRBJ1-1, with 8 bases identical to TRBD1. The CDR3 is made up of 16 amino acids. The germline V gene encodes CDR1 SEHNR and CDR2 FQNEAQ (reference sequence). Losses at the gene ends were 1 base for V and 5 bases for J; bases not matched to a gene: 9.

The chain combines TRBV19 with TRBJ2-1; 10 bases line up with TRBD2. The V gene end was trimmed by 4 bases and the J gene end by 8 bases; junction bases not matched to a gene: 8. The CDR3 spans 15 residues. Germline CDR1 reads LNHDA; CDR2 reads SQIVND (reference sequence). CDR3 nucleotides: TGTGCCAGTAGTACTTCTAGCGGGAGAGGCGATGAGCAGTTCTTC. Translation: CASSTSSGRGDEQFF.